A selection of T cell receptor beta chains follows, all from one sample in a study of T-cell memory formation after mild COVID-19. TCRdb re-derived calls from the 5' RACE reads in MiXCR, one entry per CDR3 protein. The top ten hold 8.8% of the sample, which has around 420,000 distinct CDR3 sequences, less than 25% seen once. The sequenced sample consisted of PBMCs or a T cell subset sorted from them (not recorded which). Source of these receptors: an adult woman who had mild COVID-19 (a few samples of this study predate the infection). Cell type and time point are not known. Both conserved end residues are part of each CDR3.

j_call v_call cdr3_aa
TRBJ2-2 TRBV12-3/TRBV12-4 CASRGTSRAGELFF
TRBJ2-2 TRBV3-1 CASSQGQGASGELFF
TRBJ1-1 TRBV19 CASRGHSNTEAFF
TRBJ2-7 TRBV7-7 CASSLSGVDYEQYF
TRBJ1-5 TRBV7-9 CASQQGSSNQPQHF
TRBJ2-1 TRBV13 CASSLGLAVTNEQFF
TRBJ1-1 TRBV11-2 CASSSSDRANTEAFF
TRBJ1-2 TRBV29-1 CSGGEEEDTF
TRBJ2-1 TRBV20-1 CSVTSGDHEQFF
TRBJ2-1 TRBV30 CAWSARAQGGDNEQFF
TRBJ1-2 TRBV20-1 CSASGADRLSGYTF
TRBJ1-2 TRBV12-3/TRBV12-4 CASSQPPRGGYGYTF
TRBJ1-5 TRBV5-1 CASSSGQSNQPQHF
TRBJ1-1 TRBV5-1 CASRSGTENTEAFF
TRBJ2-5 TRBV7-6 CASSRDRSRPETQYF
TRBJ2-1 TRBV4-1 CASSQATGAGNEQFF
TRBJ2-1 TRBV12-3/TRBV12-4 CASSLPGTTQQFF
TRBJ2-3 TRBV27 CASSFRGAQDTQYF
TRBJ2-7 TRBV20-1 CSARDQGYEQYF
TRBJ2-5 TRBV7-2 CASSLGSRGAETQYF
TRBJ2-3 TRBV7-6 CASSAYSPLSPDTQYF
TRBJ2-3 TRBV7-9 CASSPSLGSTDTQYF
TRBJ1-2 TRBV29-1 CSVLTGEGYTF
TRBJ2-2 TRBV24-1 CATSDLRGNTGELFF
TRBJ1-5 TRBV29-1 CSVAGGIDNQPQHF
TRBJ2-1 TRBV11-3 CASSLDQVAGVINEQFF
TRBJ2-1 TRBV4-2 CASSPGTPTAQFF
TRBJ2-6 TRBV20-1 CSAGQVGANVLTF
TRBJ1-5 TRBV20-1 CSAAGTLYSNQPQHF
TRBJ2-3 TRBV29-1 CSVAYKPTDTQYF
TRBJ2-7 TRBV29-1 CSVKDAYEQYF
TRBJ2-3 TRBV10-3 CAISDPGQGSRYF
TRBJ2-7 TRBV12-3/TRBV12-4 CASSSPRTGVYEQYF
TRBJ2-1 TRBV2 CASSPDRDEQFF
TRBJ2-7 TRBV7-9 CASRKAGDSRYEQYF
TRBJ2-2 TRBV2 CASSEVNTGELFF
TRBJ2-5 TRBV12-3/TRBV12-4 CASSSGQGVEETQYF
TRBJ1-2 TRBV24-1 CATRGSGTDYGYTF
TRBJ1-5 TRBV19 CASSILSQPQHF
TRBJ2-1 TRBV10-3 CAISDPNRGRHNEQFF
TRBJ2-1 TRBV5-1 CASSEGGRSSYNEQFF
TRBJ2-3 TRBV5-1 CASSLGASGRTDTQYF
TRBJ2-7 TRBV24-1 CATSDFAAGEQYF
TRBJ2-2 TRBV6-5 CASSYSRITGELFF
TRBJ2-5 TRBV5-1 CASSLGSGDQETQYF
TRBJ1-5 TRBV24-1 CATSESGTNQPQHF
TRBJ1-6 TRBV2 CASSVMTGGISPLHF
TRBJ1-2 TRBV12-3/TRBV12-4 CASSLLAGNDGYTF
TRBJ2-3 TRBV20-1 CSAVPIADTQYF
TRBJ2-1 TRBV7-9 CASSPARGNYNEQFF
TRBJ2-1 TRBV5-1 CASSLVGPSKEQFF
TRBJ2-1 TRBV18 CASSPLPQGSEQFF
TRBJ2-1 TRBV5-6 CASSKIRDGAPWVF